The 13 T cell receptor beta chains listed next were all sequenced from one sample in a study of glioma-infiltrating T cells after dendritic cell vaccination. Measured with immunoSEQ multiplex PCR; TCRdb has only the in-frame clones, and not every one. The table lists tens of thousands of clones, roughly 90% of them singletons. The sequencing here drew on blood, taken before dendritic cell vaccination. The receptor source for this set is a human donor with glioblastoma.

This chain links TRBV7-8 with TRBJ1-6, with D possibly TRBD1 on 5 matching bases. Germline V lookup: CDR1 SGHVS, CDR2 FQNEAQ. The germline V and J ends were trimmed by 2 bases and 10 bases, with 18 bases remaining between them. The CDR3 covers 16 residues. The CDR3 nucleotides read TGTGCCAGCAGCTTAAGGATTCGGCAGGGAGGGTCACCCCTCCACTTT. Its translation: CASSLRIRQGGSPLHF.

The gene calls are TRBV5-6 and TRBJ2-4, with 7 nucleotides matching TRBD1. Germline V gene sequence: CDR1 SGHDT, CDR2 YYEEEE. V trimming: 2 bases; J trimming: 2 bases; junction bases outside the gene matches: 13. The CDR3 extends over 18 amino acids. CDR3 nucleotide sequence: TGTGCCAGCAGCTTTATGGACAGGCAGGGATGGACCAAAAACATTCAGTACTTC. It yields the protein CASSFMDRQGWTKNIQYF.

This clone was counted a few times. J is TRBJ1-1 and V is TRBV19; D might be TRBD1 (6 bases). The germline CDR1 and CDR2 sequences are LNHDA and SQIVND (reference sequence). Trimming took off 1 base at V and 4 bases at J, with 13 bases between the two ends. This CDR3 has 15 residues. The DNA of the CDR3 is TGTGCCAGTAGTATAGGGCGGGGGGCGCTCACTGAAGCTTTCTTT. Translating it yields CASSIGRGALTEAFF.

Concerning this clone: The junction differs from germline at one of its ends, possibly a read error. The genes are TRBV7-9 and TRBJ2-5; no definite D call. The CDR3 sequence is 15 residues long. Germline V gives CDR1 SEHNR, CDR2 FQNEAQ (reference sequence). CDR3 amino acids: CASNLGETWLETQYF. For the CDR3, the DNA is TGTGCCAGCAACTTAGGAGAGACATGGCTAGAGACCCAGTACTTC. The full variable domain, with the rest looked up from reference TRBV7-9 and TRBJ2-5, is DTGVSQNPRHKITKRGQNVTFRCDPISEHNRLYWYRQTLGQGPEFLTYFQNEAQLEKSRLLSDRFSAERPKGSFSTLEIQRTEQGDSAMYLCASNLGETWLETQYFGPGTRLLVL.

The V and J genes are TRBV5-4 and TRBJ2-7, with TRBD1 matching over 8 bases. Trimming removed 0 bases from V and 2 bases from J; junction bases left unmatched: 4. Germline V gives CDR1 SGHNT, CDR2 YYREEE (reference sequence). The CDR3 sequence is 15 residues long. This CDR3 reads CASSLAVGQAYEQYF. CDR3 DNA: TGTGCCAGCAGCTTGGCCGTGGGACAGGCCTACGAGCAGTACTTC. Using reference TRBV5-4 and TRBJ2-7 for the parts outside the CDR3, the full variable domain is ETGVTQSPTHLIKTRGQQVTLRCSSQSGHNTVSWYQQALGQGPQFIFQYYREEENGRGNFPPRFSGLQFPNYSSELNVNALELDDSALYLCASSLAVGQAYEQYFGPGTRLTVT.

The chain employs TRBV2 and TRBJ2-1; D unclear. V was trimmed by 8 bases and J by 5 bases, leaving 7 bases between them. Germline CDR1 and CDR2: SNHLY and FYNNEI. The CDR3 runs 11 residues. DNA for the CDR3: TGTGCCAGCGTCCGGGACAATGAGCAGTTCTTC. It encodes CASVRDNEQFF. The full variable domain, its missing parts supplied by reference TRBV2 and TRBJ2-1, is EPEVTQTPSHQVTQMGQEVILRCVPISNHLYFYWYRQILGQKVEFLVSFYNNEISEKSEIFDDQFSVERPDGSNFTLKIRSTKLEDSAMYFCASVRDNEQFFGPGTRLTVL.

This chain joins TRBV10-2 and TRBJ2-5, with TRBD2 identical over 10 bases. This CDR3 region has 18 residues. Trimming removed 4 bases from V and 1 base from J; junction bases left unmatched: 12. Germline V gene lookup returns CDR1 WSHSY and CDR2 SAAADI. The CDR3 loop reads CASSGGSRTSGAQETQYF. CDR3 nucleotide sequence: TGCGCCAGCAGTGGGGGCTCTAGGACTAGCGGAGCCCAAGAGACCCAGTACTTC.

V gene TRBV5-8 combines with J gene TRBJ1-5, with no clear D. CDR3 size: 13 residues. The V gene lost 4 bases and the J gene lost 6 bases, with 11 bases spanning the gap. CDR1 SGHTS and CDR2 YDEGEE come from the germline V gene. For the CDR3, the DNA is TGTGCCAGCAGCCGGGTCAAGAGTCAGCCCCAGCATTTT. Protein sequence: CASSRVKSQPQHF.

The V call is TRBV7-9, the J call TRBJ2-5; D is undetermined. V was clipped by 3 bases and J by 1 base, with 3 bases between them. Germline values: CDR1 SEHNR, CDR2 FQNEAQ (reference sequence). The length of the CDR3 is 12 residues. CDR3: CASSFIQETQYF. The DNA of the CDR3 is TGTGCCAGCAGCTTTATCCAAGAGACCCAGTACTTC.

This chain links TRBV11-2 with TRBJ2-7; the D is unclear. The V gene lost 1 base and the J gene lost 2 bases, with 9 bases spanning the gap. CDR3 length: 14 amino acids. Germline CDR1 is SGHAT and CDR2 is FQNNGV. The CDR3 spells CASSLGHGTYEQYF. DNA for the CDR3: TGTGCCAGCAGCTTAGGACACGGCACCTACGAGCAGTACTTC.

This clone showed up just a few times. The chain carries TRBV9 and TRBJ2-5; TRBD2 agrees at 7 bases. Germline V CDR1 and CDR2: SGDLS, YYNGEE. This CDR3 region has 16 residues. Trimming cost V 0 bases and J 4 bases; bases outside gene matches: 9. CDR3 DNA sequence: TGTGCCAGCAGCGTAGCTCCGTGGGAGGGTGCAGAGACCCAGTACTTC. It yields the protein CASSVAPWEGAETQYF.

The CDR3 DNA reads as TGTGCCAGCAGGGAGACAGGAACGAACACCGGGGAGCTGTTTTTT. Protein: CASRETGTNTGELFF. The V and J genes are TRBV6-6 and TRBJ2-2, with a weak D call TRBD1 (6 bases). The CDR3 totals 15 residues. Trimming left V 6 bases short and J 0 bases short, with 11 bases between. Germline values: CDR1 MNHNY, CDR2 SVGAGI (reference sequence).

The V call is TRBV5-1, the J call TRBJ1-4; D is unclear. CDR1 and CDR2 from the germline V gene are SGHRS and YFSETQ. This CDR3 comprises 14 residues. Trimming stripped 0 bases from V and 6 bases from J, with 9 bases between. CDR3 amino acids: CASSLGQNYEKLFF. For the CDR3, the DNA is TGCGCCAGCAGCTTGGGCCAGAATTATGAAAAACTGTTTTTT.